This TCR beta chain was sequenced in a study of cytomegalovirus exposure and HLA in healthy donors. The study, taken as a whole, reports: Donors belonging to an Asian-associated ancestry cluster reportedly showed fewer N-insertions in productive TCRs than the approximately 670-donor mean, according to what a later analysis found.

V shed 2 bases and J shed 5 bases, with 10 bases lying between them. The CDR3 is 13 amino acids. The germline V gene encodes CDR1 SEHNR and CDR2 FQNEAQ (reference sequence). Vbeta (60) and Jbeta (13) primers were used in the PCR. Measured with immunoSEQ multiplex PCR; TCRdb has only the in-frame clones, and not every one. The sample contains more than 100,000 clones, around 80% of which appear only once. This clone was picked up one time. Its target is unknown. Material: PBMCs. The chain recombines TRBV7-9 with TRBJ2-7; possibly TRBD2 for D (5 bases). The TCR comes from a female donor in good health and CMV-seropositive. The DNA of the CDR3 is TGTGCCAGCAGCTTATCATGGGGAGACGAGCAGTACTTC. Protein product: CASSLSWGDEQYF.